Below, 25 T cell receptor beta chains from the same sample are listed, as sequenced in a study of blood T cell repertoires in COVID-19. Method: immunoSEQ multiplex PCR; TCRdb's copy keeps in-frame clones and lacks some. This sample yields some 57,000 clones, of which around 86% are seen a single time; around 9.6% belongs to the top ten. The sequencing input was peripheral blood. The receptors originated from a human donor in a cohort sampled during active COVID-19.

This sequence joins TRBV18 and TRBJ2-7, with TRBD1 matching over 10 bases. V gave up 5 bases and J gave up 3 bases; unmatched junction bases: 4. CDR1 and CDR2 (germline): KGHSH, LQKENI. This CDR3 contains 14 residues. The CDR3 is CASSGTGADYEQYF. In DNA, the CDR3 is TGTGCCAGCTCAGGGACAGGGGCCGACTACGAGCAGTACTTC.

The V gene is TRBV7-8, the J gene TRBJ2-7; TRBD2 matches 7 bases. The CDR3 contains 15 residues. Unmatched junction bases numbered 8, after V lost 3 bases and J lost 3 bases. Germline V CDR1 and CDR2: SGHVS, FQNEAQ. CDR3 in amino acids: CASSFPLGGSYEQYF. Written as DNA, the CDR3 is TGTGCCAGCAGCTTCCCCCTCGGGGGGAGCTACGAGCAGTACTTC.

V is TRBV27 and J is TRBJ1-1; TRBD1 is a possible D gene (6 bases). This CDR3 contains 15 residues. In germline, CDR1 is MNHEY, CDR2 SMNVEV (reference sequence). V lost 2 bases and J 8 bases, leaving 18 bases between the germline ends. CDR3: CASSLSRGNILEAFF. The CDR3 DNA reads TGTGCCAGCAGTTTAAGTAGGGGGAACATCTTGGAAGCTTTCTTT.

The chain employs TRBV27 and TRBJ2-1, with 7 bases that match TRBD1. The germline V gene has CDR1 MNHEY and CDR2 SMNVEV (reference sequence). V shed 0 bases and J 10 bases; nucleotides not matched to a gene: 9. The CDR3 is 15 residues long. The CDR3 sequence is CASSLSGGAFWEQFF. CDR3 nucleotide sequence: TGTGCCAGCAGTTTATCAGGGGGCGCTTTTTGGGAGCAGTTCTTC.

This chain uses TRBV28 with TRBJ1-3; 7 positions match TRBD1. This CDR3 region has 15 residues. After removal of 3 bases from V and 4 bases from J, the junction contained 6 bases not matched to a gene. Germline CDR1 is MDHEN and CDR2 is SYDVKM. The CDR3 nucleotides read TGTGCCAGCAGTTTCCCGACAGGGAGAGGAAACACCATATATTTT. This sequence encodes CASSFPTGRGNTIYF.

This chain connects TRBV28 to TRBJ1-6; D perhaps matches TRBD1 (5 bases). This CDR3 has 16 amino acids. CDR1 is MDHEN and CDR2 is SYDVKM in the germline V gene. The V and J ends lost 4 bases and 7 bases respectively, with 17 bases between them. CDR3 loop: CASSSPPGWINSPLHF. The DNA of the CDR3 is TGTGCCAGCAGTTCCCCCCCAGGGTGGATAAATTCACCCCTCCACTTT.

The table lists this clone with a count of one. As DNA, the CDR3 is TGCGCCAGCAGCCAAGATCGGGCTAGCCAAAATGAGCAGTTCTTC. It codes for CASSQDRASQNEQFF. The J gene is TRBJ2-1, the V gene TRBV4-1; maybe TRBD2 (5 bases). The CDR3 loop spans 15 amino acids. Trimming shortened V by 0 bases and J by 7 bases, and 13 bases separated the two germline ends. In germline, CDR1 is MGHRA, CDR2 YSYEKL.

J is TRBJ2-1 and V is TRBV5-8; D might be TRBD2 (7 bases). The CDR3 contains 15 residues. V lost 4 bases and J 4 bases, leaving 15 bases between the germline ends. Germline CDR1 and CDR2: SGHTS and YDEGEE. The CDR3 loop reads CASSLRGALYNEQFF. CDR3 nucleotide sequence: TGTGCCAGCAGCCTTCGGGGGGCCTTATACAATGAGCAGTTCTTC.

The chain uses TRBV5-1 and TRBJ2-5, with 8 bases identical to TRBD1. V shed 6 bases and J 3 bases; nucleotides not matched to a gene: 7. The CDR3 runs 14 residues. The germline gives CDR1 SGHRS, CDR2 YFSETQ. The CDR3 region has the DNA TGCGCCAGCACTACCGGACAGGGAAAAGAGACCCAGTACTTC. It translates to CASTTGQGKETQYF.

The chain employs TRBV7-8 and TRBJ2-3; 10 bases are a match to TRBD2. This CDR3 has 19 residues. J gave up 2 bases and V 5 bases, and 16 bases lay outside the gene matches. Per the germline V gene, CDR1 is SGHVS and CDR2 is FQNEAQ. CDR3 sequence (DNA): TGTGCCAGCAGCCTCCGTTTACTAGCGGGAAGAGAAACCACAGATACGCAGTATTTT. Encoded protein: CASSLRLLAGRETTDTQYF. The full variable domain, in which reference TRBV7-8 and TRBJ2-3 provide the parts outside the CDR3, is GAGVSQSPRYKVAKRGQDVALRCDPISGHVSLFWYQQALGQGPEFLTYFQNEAQLDKSGLPSDRFFAERPEGSVSTLKIQRTQQEDSAVYLCASSLRLLAGRETTDTQYFGPGTRLTVL.

This chain links TRBV9 with TRBJ1-5; 7 bases align to TRBD1. Unmatched junction bases numbered 14, after V lost 7 bases and J lost 7 bases. The CDR3 has 15 amino acids. Per the germline V gene, CDR1 is SGDLS and CDR2 is YYNGEE. The CDR3 here is CASAWGQGDNQPQHF. The CDR3, as DNA: TGTGCCAGCGCATGGGGGCAGGGGGACAACCAGCCCCAGCATTTT.

The rearrangement uses TRBV19 and TRBJ2-7, with D perhaps matching TRBD1 (5 bases). Germline CDR1 and CDR2: LNHDA and SQIVND (reference sequence). V shed 7 bases and J shed 6 bases, with 10 bases lying between them. The CDR3 is 11 amino acids. The CDR3 DNA follows: TGTGCCAGTACTAGGGGTGCCGAGCAGTACTTC. It translates to CASTRGAEQYF.

The CDR3 region is CASSQRGRGGDQETQYF. CDR3 DNA: TGTGCCAGCAGCCAAAGGGGCAGGGGTGGGGACCAAGAGACCCAGTACTTC. The rearrangement links TRBV4-2 to TRBJ2-5, with a tentative D call TRBD1 (6 bases). The CDR3 contains 17 residues. Per the germline V gene, CDR1 is LGHNA and CDR2 is YNFKEQ. Trimming stripped 2 bases from V and 0 bases from J, with 16 bases between.

The gene calls are TRBV5-1 and TRBJ2-7, with 10 bases fitting TRBD2. Per the germline V gene, CDR1 is SGHRS and CDR2 is YFSETQ. This CDR3 contains 15 residues. The V gene end was trimmed by 3 bases and the J gene end by 2 bases; junction bases not matched to a gene: 5. CDR3 in amino acids: CASSWVAGGTYEQYF. Here the CDR3 DNA reads TGCGCCAGCAGCTGGGTAGCGGGAGGAACCTACGAGCAGTACTTC.

The rearrangement uses TRBV29-1 and TRBJ2-1, with a weak D call TRBD2 (6 bases). Germline CDR1 and CDR2: SQVTM and ANQGSEA. The germline V and J ends were trimmed by 4 bases and 5 bases, with 18 bases remaining between them. The CDR3 spans 15 residues. The CDR3 sequence is CSVVMETSPNNEQFF. The CDR3 nucleotides are TGCAGCGTTGTGATGGAGACTAGTCCTAACAATGAGCAGTTCTTC.

The chain has TRBV5-1 and TRBJ2-7, with 11 bases matching TRBD1. The V segment lost 4 bases and the J segment 2 bases; nucleotides outside the gene matches: 8. The CDR3 totals 16 residues. The germline V gene encodes CDR1 SGHRS and CDR2 YFSETQ. The CDR3 coding sequence is TGCGCCAGCAGCCCGACCCTGGGACAGGGGGCCTACGAGCAGTACTTC. Its translation is CASSPTLGQGAYEQYF.

The chain combines TRBV28 with TRBJ1-2, with a tentative D call TRBD1 (6 bases). The germline V and J ends were trimmed by 7 bases and 5 bases, with 17 bases remaining between them. CDR1 and CDR2 from the germline V gene are MDHEN and SYDVKM. This CDR3 is built from 14 residues. CDR3: CASTPRDTVYGYTF. The CDR3 DNA follows: TGTGCCAGCACCCCCCGGGACACAGTTTATGGCTACACCTTC.

This clone came up once. This chain links TRBV2 with TRBJ2-7; D gene unclear. V lost 7 bases and J lost 1, with 8 bases in between. This CDR3 region has 12 residues. CDR1 and CDR2 from the germline V gene are SNHLY and FYNNEI. The CDR3 region is CASMQVSYEQYF. CDR3 DNA sequence: TGTGCCAGCATGCAGGTTTCCTACGAGCAGTACTTC.

This clone showed up just once. The chain has TRBV6-5 and TRBJ1-1, with D possibly matching TRBD1 (5 bases). Per the germline V gene, CDR1 is MNHEY and CDR2 is SVGAGI. Between the trimmed V and J ends, which lost 10 bases and 2 bases, there was a span of 14 bases. This CDR3 has 13 amino acids. The chain's CDR3 is CATSAGQNTEAFF. CDR3 bases: TGTGCCACGTCGGCAGGGCAAAACACTGAAGCTTTCTTT.

This chain links TRBV5-1 with TRBJ2-5, with a tentative D call TRBD1 (6 bases). V was cut by 1 base and J by 5 bases, with 9 bases left in between. Germline CDR1 reads SGHRS; CDR2 reads YFSETQ. The CDR3 extends over 13 amino acids. This CDR3 is CASSLNRDETQYF. In DNA, the CDR3 is TGCGCCAGCAGCTTGAACAGGGACGAGACCCAGTACTTC. The whole variable domain, filled in from reference TRBV5-1 and TRBJ2-5, reads KAGVTQTPRYLIKTRGQQVTLSCSPISGHRSVSWYQQTPGQGLQFLFEYFSETQRNKGNFPGRFSGRQFSNSRSEMNVSTLELGDSALYLCASSLNRDETQYFGPGTRLLVL.

V gene TRBV27 combines with J gene TRBJ2-1, with 14 bases that match TRBD2. Per germline, CDR1 MNHEY and CDR2 SMNVEV (reference sequence). The J segment lost 4 bases and the V segment lost 3 bases, leaving 8 bases of the junction unmatched. CDR3 length equals 18 residues. CDR3 loop: CASSFRGLAGGPYNEQFF. DNA for the CDR3: TGTGCCAGCAGTTTCCGCGGACTAGCGGGAGGCCCTTACAATGAGCAGTTCTTC.

The gene calls are TRBV10-1 and TRBJ2-7; 11 nucleotides agree with TRBD2. Trimming cost V 7 bases and J 2 bases; bases outside gene matches: 7. CDR1 and CDR2 (germline): WNHNN, SYGVQD (reference sequence). The CDR3 is made up of 15 amino acids. The CDR3 protein is CASKEGLAGTYEQYF. The CDR3 coding sequence is TGCGCCAGCAAGGAAGGACTAGCGGGTACCTACGAGCAGTACTTC.

The rearrangement uses TRBV6-5 and TRBJ2-3, with 7 bases matching TRBD1. J lost 2 bases, V lost 2 bases, and 1 base had no gene match. Germline V gives CDR1 MNHEY, CDR2 SVGAGI. The CDR3 is made up of 14 amino acids. CDR3 sequence (DNA): TGTGCCAGCAGTTACGAGGGGGCCACAGATACGCAGTATTTT. Protein sequence: CASSYEGATDTQYF.

The chain couples TRBV30 to TRBJ2-3; D possibly corresponds to TRBD1 (5 bases). Germline CDR1 GTSNPN, CDR2 SVGIG (reference sequence). Trimming shortened V by 4 bases and J by 1 base, and 9 bases separated the two germline ends. This CDR3 spans 13 amino acids. CDR3 sequence: CAWTGKGTDTQYF. The DNA for the CDR3 is TGTGCCTGGACAGGGAAGGGCACAGATACGCAGTATTTT.

The chain couples TRBV5-5 to TRBJ2-7; D gene uncertain. The CDR3 runs 13 residues. The germline CDR1 and CDR2 sequences are SGHKS and YYEKEE (reference sequence). V was pared by 2 bases and J by 3 bases, with 9 bases between. The CDR3 loop reads CASSLLSNYEQYF. CDR3 DNA sequence: TGTGCCAGCAGCTTATTGAGTAACTACGAGCAGTACTTC.